The 28 T cell receptor beta chains listed next were all sequenced from one sample in a study of cytotoxic CD8 clonotypes in ibrutinib-treated CLL. Some clones are missing from TCRdb's copy, which holds only in-frame ones; the method was immunoSEQ multiplex PCR. The sample contains approximately 84,000 clones, roughly 84% of which appear only once. The specimen was PBMCs, collected before ibrutinib treatment. The origin of the receptors is a human donor with chronic lymphocytic leukemia.

The chain is built from TRBV10-3 and TRBJ2-7; D is unresolved. The CDR3 is 12 residues long. V was pared by 4 bases and J by 5 bases, with 9 bases between. Germline V gene data show CDR1 as ENHRY and CDR2 as SYGVKD. CDR3 nucleotides: TGTGCCATCAGTGGTGCCCTAAACGAGCAGTACTTC. It codes for CAISGALNEQYF.

The rearrangement links TRBV27 to TRBJ2-1; 9 bases are shared with TRBD2. The CDR3 is made up of 16 amino acids. V was pared by 2 bases and J by 7 bases, with 9 bases of the junction left unmatched. CDR1 MNHEY and CDR2 SMNVEV come from the germline V gene (reference sequence). The CDR3 coding sequence is TGTGCCAGCAGTTTAAGGAGTACTAGCGGGTCGAATGAGCAGTTCTTC. It yields the protein CASSLRSTSGSNEQFF.

The chain recombines TRBV11-2 with TRBJ2-7; D is possibly TRBD2 (6 bases). Germline V CDR1 and CDR2: SGHAT, FQNNGV. V shed 4 bases and J shed 1 base, with 14 bases lying between them. The CDR3 loop spans 15 amino acids. The CDR3 here is CASSSPTAGSYEQYF. The CDR3 nucleotides are TGTGCCAGCAGCTCCCCCACGGCGGGATCCTACGAGCAGTACTTC. Complete variable domain (other parts from reference TRBV11-2 and TRBJ2-7): EAGVAQSPRYKIIEKRQSVAFWCNPISGHATLYWYQQILGQGPKLLIQFQNNGVVDDSQLPKDRFSAERLKGVDSTLKIQPAKLEDSAVYLCASSSPTAGSYEQYFGPGTRLTVT.

The chain links TRBV30 to TRBJ2-1; a weak D match, TRBD2 (5 bases). The CDR3 contains 15 residues. V lost 1 base, J lost 2 bases, and 12 bases lay in between. Germline values: CDR1 GTSNPN, CDR2 SVGIG (reference sequence). DNA for the CDR3: TGTGCCTGGAGTGCGGGAACCCGAGCCTACAATGAGCAGTTCTTC. Translating it yields CAWSAGTRAYNEQFF.

V is TRBV7-9 and J is TRBJ1-3; possible D gene TRBD1, 6 bases. The germline V gene encodes CDR1 SEHNR and CDR2 FQNEAQ (reference sequence). The V end lost 5 bases, the J end lost 0 bases, and 8 bases lay between the germline ends. This CDR3 has 14 amino acids. CDR3: CASSLTGSGNTIYF. CDR3 nucleotide sequence: TGTGCCAGCAGCCTGACAGGCTCTGGAAACACCATATATTTT.

Within the sample, this clone is medium-sized (0.01 to 0.1%). The chain couples TRBV27 to TRBJ1-2; D is unclear. The CDR3 totals 15 residues. Looked up from germline, CDR1 is MNHEY and CDR2 is SMNVEV (reference sequence). Trimming took off 8 bases at V and 0 bases at J, with 16 bases between the two ends. The CDR3 loop reads CASLPAVTANYGYTF. Written as DNA, the CDR3 is TGTGCCAGCCTCCCGGCGGTTACGGCTAACTATGGCTACACCTTC.

The V gene is TRBV28, the J gene TRBJ2-1, with 10 bases identical to TRBD2. Germline CDR1 and CDR2: MDHEN and SYDVKM. This CDR3 has 16 amino acids. V shed 5 bases and J 4 bases; nucleotides not matched to a gene: 8. The CDR3 sequence is CASSPGGLAAYNEQFF. The CDR3 coding sequence is TGTGCCAGCAGTCCCGGCGGACTAGCGGCTTACAATGAGCAGTTCTTC.

This chain connects TRBV6-5 to TRBJ1-1, with 10 positions matching TRBD1. The CDR3 loop spans 15 amino acids. The J segment lost 3 bases and the V segment lost 4 bases, leaving 5 bases of the junction unmatched. CDR1 is MNHEY, CDR2 SVGAGI, per germline. DNA of the CDR3: TGTGCCAGCAGTTCGACAGGGGGCTGGGACACTGAAGCTTTCTTT. Translating gives CASSSTGGWDTEAFF.

V usage is TRBV14 and J usage is TRBJ2-3; 7 bases are shared with TRBD2. CDR1 SGHDN and CDR2 FVKESK come from the germline V gene. The CDR3 contains 17 residues. Germline trimming cut 1 base from V and 4 bases from J; bases unmatched to any gene: 11. This chain's CDR3 is CASSQVASGFVADTQYF. The CDR3 region has the DNA TGTGCCAGCAGCCAAGTCGCTAGCGGCTTTGTGGCAGATACGCAGTATTTT.

Of note for this clone: Other DNA sequences in the same sample also yield this CDR3. The rearrangement joins TRBV5-1 to TRBJ1-1; D might be TRBD1 (5 bases). Germline V lookup: CDR1 SGHRS, CDR2 YFSETQ. The CDR3 consists of 15 residues. V was clipped by 0 bases and J by 5 bases, with 14 bases between them. The CDR3 nucleotides read TGCGCCAGCAGCTTGGATGTATCGGGGGGTACTGAAGCTTTCTTT. Its translation is CASSLDVSGGTEAFF.

The rearrangement links TRBV28 to TRBJ2-5; the D gene is possibly TRBD1 (5 bases). The CDR3 runs 16 residues. The V end was cut by 7 bases, the J end by 5 bases, with 23 bases between. Germline V CDR1 and CDR2: MDHEN, SYDVKM. For the CDR3, the DNA is TGTGCCAGCATCCCCGGGTCTCACAGGATGGGGGAGACCCAGTACTTC. Its translation: CASIPGSHRMGETQYF.

The chain uses TRBV6-1 and TRBJ2-7; no definite D call. Per the germline V gene, CDR1 is MNHNS and CDR2 is SASEGT. The V gene lost 2 bases and the J gene lost 7 bases, with 15 bases spanning the gap. CDR3 length: 14 amino acids. The CDR3 coding sequence is TGTGCCAGCAGTGAATTTCCTGCTGTGGGTGAGCAGTACTTC. Amino acid sequence: CASSEFPAVGEQYF.

The chain couples TRBV10-1 to TRBJ2-1, with TRBD2 matching 14 bases. Per the germline V gene, CDR1 is WNHNN and CDR2 is SYGVQD (reference sequence). Losses at the gene ends were 5 bases for V and 12 bases for J; bases not matched to a gene: 6. The CDR3 totals 14 residues. Here the CDR3 reads CASSPGTSGSRQFF. Written as DNA, the CDR3 is TGCGCCAGCAGTCCCGGGACTAGCGGGAGTAGGCAGTTCTTC.

This rearrangement joins TRBV12-5 to TRBJ1-3, with a possible D match to TRBD1 (6 bases). V lost 6 bases to trimming and J lost 1 base, with 10 bases between them. Germline V gives CDR1 LGHNT, CDR2 FRNRAP. There are 14 residues in the CDR3. In nucleotides, the CDR3 is TGTGCTAGTGGCCGAGGGGGGTCTGGAAACACCATATATTTT. It encodes CASGRGGSGNTIYF.

This clone has a single count. This chain joins TRBV4-1 and TRBJ2-1, with 7 nucleotides matching TRBD2. J gave up 6 bases and V 4 bases, and 6 bases lay outside the gene matches. The CDR3 contains 14 residues. Germline CDR1 reads MGHRA; CDR2 reads YSYEKL. The CDR3 DNA follows: TGCGCCAGCAGCCTACTTGGCGGGGGCAATGAGCAGTTCTTC. Translation gives CASSLLGGGNEQFF.

The chain links TRBV6-1 to TRBJ2-1; TRBD1 agrees at 7 bases. The CDR3 loop spans 15 amino acids. The V gene's germline CDR1 is MNHNS and CDR2 SASEGT. After removal of 0 bases from V and 3 bases from J, the junction contained 2 bases not matched to a gene. The CDR3 here is CASSEAAGGYNEQFF. In DNA form, the CDR3 reads TGTGCCAGCAGTGAAGCCGCAGGGGGCTACAATGAGCAGTTCTTC.

V and J are TRBV4-1 and TRBJ2-3, with 8 nucleotides matching TRBD1. Unmatched junction bases numbered 16, after V lost 4 bases and J lost 4 bases. Looked up from germline, CDR1 is MGHRA and CDR2 is YSYEKL. This CDR3 is 18 amino acids long. The CDR3 DNA reads as TGCGCCAGCAGCCGAATGGGCAGGGGGCCACCTGGCCCAGATACGCAGTATTTT. It yields the protein CASSRMGRGPPGPDTQYF.

V and J are TRBV11-2 and TRBJ2-1; D gene uncertain. The CDR3 sequence is 17 residues long. The germline gives CDR1 SGHAT, CDR2 FQNNGV. Trimming stripped 6 bases from V and 0 bases from J, with 18 bases between. The CDR3 nucleotides are TGTGCCAGCAGATCAAGAGGCTTTCCGAGCTCCTACAATGAGCAGTTCTTC. Encoded protein: CASRSRGFPSSYNEQFF. Full variable domain (missing parts from reference TRBV11-2 and TRBJ2-1): EAGVAQSPRYKIIEKRQSVAFWCNPISGHATLYWYQQILGQGPKLLIQFQNNGVVDDSQLPKDRFSAERLKGVDSTLKIQPAKLEDSAVYLCASRSRGFPSSYNEQFFGPGTRLTVL.

The sample holds many counts of this clone. The rearrangement links TRBV27 to TRBJ2-1; weak D call: TRBD2 (5 bases). This CDR3 comprises 13 residues. Germline loops: CDR1 MNHEY, CDR2 SMNVEV (reference sequence). The V gene lost 4 bases and the J gene lost 6 bases, with 10 bases spanning the gap. The CDR3 spells CASSWTYGNEQFF. The CDR3 region has the DNA TGTGCCAGCAGTTGGACTTACGGCAATGAGCAGTTCTTC.

This clone occurred once. The chain carries TRBV6-6 and TRBJ1-3; D is perhaps TRBD1 (5 bases). Germline CDR1 and CDR2: MNHNY and SVGAGI (reference sequence). CDR3 length: 14 residues. V gave up 5 bases and J gave up 3 bases, with 11 bases separating them. Here the CDR3 reads CASSIRQHGNTIYF. CDR3 in DNA: TGTGCCAGCAGTATACGACAGCATGGAAACACCATATATTTT.

This clone was counted a single time. The V gene is TRBV6-5, the J gene TRBJ1-4; D call uncertain. V shed 5 bases and J shed 7 bases, with 14 bases lying between them. The CDR3 has 14 residues. Germline V CDR1 and CDR2: MNHEY, SVGAGI. The CDR3 region has the DNA TGTGCCAGCAGTGGCGGGTTATTTGGTGAAAAACTGTTTTTT. Its translation is CASSGGLFGEKLFF.

The chain is built from TRBV7-7 and TRBJ2-5, with D perhaps matching TRBD1 (6 bases). Deletions cut 1 base from V and 0 bases from J, with 12 bases between. Germline CDR1 is SSHAT and CDR2 is FNYEAQ (reference sequence). The CDR3 loop spans 16 amino acids. The CDR3 nucleotides are TGTGCCAGCAGCTTAGAGACAGGAGCGTACCAAGAGACCCAGTACTTC. Amino acids: CASSLETGAYQETQYF.

J is TRBJ2-7 and V is TRBV19, with D unclear. The length of the CDR3 is 12 residues. The germline V gene encodes CDR1 LNHDA and CDR2 SQIVND (reference sequence). Trimming cost V 4 bases and J 2 bases, with 6 bases left between them. CDR3 region: CASSTPAYEQYF. The DNA for the CDR3 is TGTGCCAGTAGTACCCCCGCCTACGAGCAGTACTTC.

This clone was found many times. The genes are TRBV30 and TRBJ1-2; D not certain. The CDR3 covers 13 residues. Germline CDR1 GTSNPN, CDR2 SVGIG (reference sequence). The V end was cut by 2 bases, the J end by 0 bases, with 7 bases between. The CDR3 spells CAWSKLSNYGYTF. The CDR3 region has the DNA TGTGCCTGGAGTAAGCTATCTAACTATGGCTACACCTTC.

V usage is TRBV9 and J usage is TRBJ2-5, with TRBD2 matching 12 bases. This CDR3 region has 15 residues. V shed 0 bases and J 4 bases; nucleotides not matched to a gene: 1. Germline V CDR1 and CDR2: SGDLS, YYNGEE. CDR3 sequence (DNA): TGTGCCAGCAGCGTAGGACTAGCGGGAGCAGAGACCCAGTACTTC. It encodes CASSVGLAGAETQYF.

This clone was detected only once. V is TRBV28 and J is TRBJ2-7; 9 bases are shared with TRBD1. There are 15 residues in the CDR3. The ends lost 2 bases at V and 0 bases at J; junction bases unmatched: 2. The germline gives CDR1 MDHEN, CDR2 SYDVKM. CDR3 in amino acids: CASSLVTGGSYEQYF. CDR3 nucleotide sequence: TGTGCCAGCAGTTTAGTGACAGGGGGCTCCTACGAGCAGTACTTC.

V and J are TRBV11-3 and TRBJ2-1, with D tentatively TRBD1 or TRBD2 (5 bases each). The germline CDR1 and CDR2 sequences are SGHNT and YENEEA. V was cut by 2 bases and J by 8 bases, with 13 bases left in between. This CDR3 is 14 amino acids long. Here the CDR3 DNA reads TGTGCCAGCAGCTTACGTTCCCCGGGGCATGAGCAGTTCTTC. It codes for CASSLRSPGHEQFF. The entire variable domain, with the rest obtained from reference TRBV11-3 and TRBJ2-1, is as follows: EAGVVQSPRYKIIEKKQPVAFWCNPISGHNTLYWYLQNLGQGPELLIRYENEEAVDDSQLPKDRFSAERLKGVDSTLKIQPAELGDSAVYLCASSLRSPGHEQFFGPGTRLTVL.

V is TRBV9 and J is TRBJ2-1; 9 bases agree with TRBD2. CDR3 size: 17 residues. After removal of 4 bases from V and 1 base from J, the junction contained 9 bases not matched to a gene. The germline CDR1 and CDR2 sequences are SGDLS and YYNGEE. The CDR3 loop is CASSPRASGNSYNEQFF. The CDR3 coding sequence is TGTGCCAGCAGCCCCCGGGCTAGCGGGAATTCCTACAATGAGCAGTTCTTC. The variable domain in full, with the rest retrieved from reference TRBV9 and TRBJ2-1, is DSGVTQTPKHLITATGQRVTLRCSPRSGDLSVYWYQQSLDQGLQFLIQYYNGEERAKGNILERFSAQQFPDLHSELNLSSLELGDSALYFCASSPRASGNSYNEQFFGPGTRLTVL.